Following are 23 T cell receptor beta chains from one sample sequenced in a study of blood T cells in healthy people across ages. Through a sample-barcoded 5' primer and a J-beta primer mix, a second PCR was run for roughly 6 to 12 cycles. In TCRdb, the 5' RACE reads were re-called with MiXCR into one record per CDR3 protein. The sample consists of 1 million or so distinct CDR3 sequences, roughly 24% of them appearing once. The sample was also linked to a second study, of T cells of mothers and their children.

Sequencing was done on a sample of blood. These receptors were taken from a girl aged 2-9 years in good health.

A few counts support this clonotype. The CDR3 DNA reads TGCAGTGCTCGAACCGGGACAGGGGGCATTGGGCAGTACTTC. This encodes CSARTGTGGIGQYF. The chain joins TRBV20-1 to TRBJ2-7; 12 bases agree with TRBD1. The germline CDR1 and CDR2 sequences are DFQATT and SNEGSKA (reference sequence). The V segment lost 5 bases and the J segment 9 bases; nucleotides outside the gene matches: 11. CDR3 size: 14 residues.

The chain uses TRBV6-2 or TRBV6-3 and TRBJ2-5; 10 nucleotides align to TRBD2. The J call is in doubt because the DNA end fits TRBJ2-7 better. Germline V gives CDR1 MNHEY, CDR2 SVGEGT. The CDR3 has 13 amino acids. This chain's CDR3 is CASTSGASYEQYF. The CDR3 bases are TGTGCCAGTACTAGCGGGGCCTCCTACGAGCAGTACTTC.

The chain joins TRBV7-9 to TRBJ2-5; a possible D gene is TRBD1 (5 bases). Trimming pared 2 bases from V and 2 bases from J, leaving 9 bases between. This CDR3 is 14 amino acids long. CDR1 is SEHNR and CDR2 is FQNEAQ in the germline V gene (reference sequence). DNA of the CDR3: TGTGCCAGCAGCTTACTCTCAGGGCAAGAGACCCAGTACTTC. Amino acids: CASSLLSGQETQYF.

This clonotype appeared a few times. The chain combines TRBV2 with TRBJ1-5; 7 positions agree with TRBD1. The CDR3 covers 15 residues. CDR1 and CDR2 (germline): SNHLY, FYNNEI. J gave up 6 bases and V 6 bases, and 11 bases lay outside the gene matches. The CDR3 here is CASRGTGEGGQPQHF. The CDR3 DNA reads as TGTGCCAGCAGGGGAACAGGGGAGGGGGGTCAGCCCCAGCATTTT.

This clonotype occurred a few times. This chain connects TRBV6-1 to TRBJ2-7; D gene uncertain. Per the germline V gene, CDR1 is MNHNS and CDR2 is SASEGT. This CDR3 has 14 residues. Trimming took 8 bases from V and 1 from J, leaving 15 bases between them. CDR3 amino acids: CASYPGGNSYEQYF. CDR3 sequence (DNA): TGTGCCAGCTATCCCGGTGGGAATTCCTACGAGCAGTACTTC.

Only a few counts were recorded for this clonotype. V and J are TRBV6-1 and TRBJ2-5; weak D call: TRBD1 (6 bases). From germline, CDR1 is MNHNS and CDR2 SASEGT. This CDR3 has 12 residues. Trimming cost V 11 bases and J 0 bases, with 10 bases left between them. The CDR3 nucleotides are TGTGCCCATCAGGGGCACCAAGAGACCCAGTACTTC. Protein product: CAHQGHQETQYF.

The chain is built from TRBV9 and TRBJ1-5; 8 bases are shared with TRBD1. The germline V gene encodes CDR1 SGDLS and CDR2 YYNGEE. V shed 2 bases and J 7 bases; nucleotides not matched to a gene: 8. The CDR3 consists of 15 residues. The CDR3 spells CASSVEGQVHQPQHF. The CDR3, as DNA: TGTGCCAGCAGCGTTGAGGGACAGGTGCACCAGCCCCAGCATTTT. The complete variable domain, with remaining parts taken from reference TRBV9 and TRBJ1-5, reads DSGVTQTPKHLITATGQRVTLRCSPRSGDLSVYWYQQSLDQGLQFLIQYYNGEERAKGNILERFSAQQFPDLHSELNLSSLELGDSALYFCASSVEGQVHQPQHFGDGTRLSIL.

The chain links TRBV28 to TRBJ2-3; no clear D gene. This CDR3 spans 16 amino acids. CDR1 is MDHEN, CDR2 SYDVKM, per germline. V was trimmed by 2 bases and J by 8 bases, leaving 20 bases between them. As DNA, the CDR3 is TGTGCCAGCAGTTTAAGGGCTACCCAAGCGCACCTTACGCAGTATTTT. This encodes CASSLRATQAHLTQYF.

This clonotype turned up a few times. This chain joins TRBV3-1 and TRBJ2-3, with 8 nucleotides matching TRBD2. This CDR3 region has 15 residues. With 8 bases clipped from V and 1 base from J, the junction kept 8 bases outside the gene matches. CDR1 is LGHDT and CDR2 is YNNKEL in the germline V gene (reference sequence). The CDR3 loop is CASCTAGARTDTQYF. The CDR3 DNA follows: TGTGCCAGCTGCACAGCGGGGGCCCGCACAGATACGCAGTATTTT.

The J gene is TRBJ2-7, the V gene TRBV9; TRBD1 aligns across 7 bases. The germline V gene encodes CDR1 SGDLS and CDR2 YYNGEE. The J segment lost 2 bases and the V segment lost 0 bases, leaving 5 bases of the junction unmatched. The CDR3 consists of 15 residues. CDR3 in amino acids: CASSVGDSNTYEQYF. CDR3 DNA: TGTGCCAGCAGCGTAGGGGACAGCAATACCTACGAGCAGTACTTC.

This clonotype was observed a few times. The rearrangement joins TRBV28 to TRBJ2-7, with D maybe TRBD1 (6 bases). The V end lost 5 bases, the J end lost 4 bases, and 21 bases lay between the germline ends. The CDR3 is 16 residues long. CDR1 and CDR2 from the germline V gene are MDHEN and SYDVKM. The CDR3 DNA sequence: TGTGCCAGCAGTATCACCTGGAACAGGGCCCTTTACGAGCAGTACTTC. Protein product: CASSITWNRALYEQYF.

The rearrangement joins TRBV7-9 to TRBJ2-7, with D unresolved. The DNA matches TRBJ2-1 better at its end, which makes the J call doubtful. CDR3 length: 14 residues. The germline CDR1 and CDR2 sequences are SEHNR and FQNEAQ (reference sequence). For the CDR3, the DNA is TGTGCCAGCAGCTTCACAGACAAGTGGAATGAGCAGTTCTTC. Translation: CASSFTDKWNEQFF.

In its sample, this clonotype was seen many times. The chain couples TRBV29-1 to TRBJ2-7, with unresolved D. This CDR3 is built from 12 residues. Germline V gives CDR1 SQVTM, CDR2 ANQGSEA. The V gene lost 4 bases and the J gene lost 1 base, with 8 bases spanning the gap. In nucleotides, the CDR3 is TGCAGCGTTGCGGTCTCTTCCTACGAGCAGTACTTC. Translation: CSVAVSSYEQYF.

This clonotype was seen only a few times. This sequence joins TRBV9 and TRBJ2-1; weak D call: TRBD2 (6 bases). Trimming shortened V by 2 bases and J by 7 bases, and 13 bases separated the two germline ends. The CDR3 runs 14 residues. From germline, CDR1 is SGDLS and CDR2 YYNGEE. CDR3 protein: CASSVGGVGNEQFF. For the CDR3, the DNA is TGTGCCAGCAGCGTGGGGGGAGTCGGAAATGAGCAGTTCTTC.

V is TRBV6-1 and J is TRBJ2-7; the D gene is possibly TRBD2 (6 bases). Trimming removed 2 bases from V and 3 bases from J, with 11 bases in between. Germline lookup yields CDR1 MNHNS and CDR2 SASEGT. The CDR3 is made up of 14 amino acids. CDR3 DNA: TGTGCCAGCAGTGAATTGGGGGGTAACTACGAGCAGTACTTC. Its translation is CASSELGGNYEQYF.

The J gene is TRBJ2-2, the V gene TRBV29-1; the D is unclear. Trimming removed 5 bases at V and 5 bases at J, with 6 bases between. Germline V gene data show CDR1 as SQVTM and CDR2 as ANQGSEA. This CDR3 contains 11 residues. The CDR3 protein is CSVTGTGELFF. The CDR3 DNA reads TGCAGCGTTACTGGGACCGGGGAGCTGTTTTTT.

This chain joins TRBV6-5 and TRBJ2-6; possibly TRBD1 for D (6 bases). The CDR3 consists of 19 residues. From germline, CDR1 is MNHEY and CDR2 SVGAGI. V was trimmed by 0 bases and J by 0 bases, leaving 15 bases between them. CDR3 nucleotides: TGTGCCAGCAGTTACTCGATATTAGACAGGAGCTCTGGGGCCAACGTCCTGACTTTC. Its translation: CASSYSILDRSSGANVLTF.

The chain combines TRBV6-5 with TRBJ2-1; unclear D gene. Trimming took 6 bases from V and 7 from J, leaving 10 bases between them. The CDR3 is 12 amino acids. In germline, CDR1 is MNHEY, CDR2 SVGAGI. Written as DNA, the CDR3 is TGTGCCAGCAGAACGACCCTGAATGAGCAGTTCTTC. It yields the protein CASRTTLNEQFF.

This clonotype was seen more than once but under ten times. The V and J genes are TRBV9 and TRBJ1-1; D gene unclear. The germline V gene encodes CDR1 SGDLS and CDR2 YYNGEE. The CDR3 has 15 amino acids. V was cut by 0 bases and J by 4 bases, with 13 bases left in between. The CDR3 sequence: CASSVEPGMTTEAFF. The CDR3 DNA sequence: TGTGCCAGCAGCGTAGAGCCGGGAATGACCACTGAAGCTTTCTTT.

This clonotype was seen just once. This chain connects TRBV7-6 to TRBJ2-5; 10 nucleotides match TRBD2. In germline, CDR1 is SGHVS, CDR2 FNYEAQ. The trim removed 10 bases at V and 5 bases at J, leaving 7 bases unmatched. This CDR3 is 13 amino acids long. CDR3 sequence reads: CATLLAGYETQYF. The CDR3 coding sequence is TGTGCCACCCTACTAGCGGGATACGAGACCCAGTACTTC.

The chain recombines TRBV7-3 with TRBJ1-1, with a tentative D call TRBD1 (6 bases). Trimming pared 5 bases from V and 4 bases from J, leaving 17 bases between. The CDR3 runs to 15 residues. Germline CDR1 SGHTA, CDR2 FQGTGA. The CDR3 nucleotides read TGTGCCAGCAGCCCAAGGCAGGGGTTCGGCACTGAAGCTTTCTTT. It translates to CASSPRQGFGTEAFF. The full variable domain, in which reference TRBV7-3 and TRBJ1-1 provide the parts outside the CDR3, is GAGVSQTPSNKVTEKGKYVELRCDPISGHTALYWYRQSLGQGPEFLIYFQGTGAADDSGLPNDRFFAVRPEGSVSTLKIQRTERGDSAVYLCASSPRQGFGTEAFFGQGTRLTVV.

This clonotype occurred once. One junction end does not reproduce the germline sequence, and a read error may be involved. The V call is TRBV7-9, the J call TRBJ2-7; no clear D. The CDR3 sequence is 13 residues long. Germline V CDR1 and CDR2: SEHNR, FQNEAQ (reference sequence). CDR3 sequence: CASSPVAGYEQHF. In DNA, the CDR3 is TGTGCCAGCAGCCCAGTGGCCGGCTACGAGCAGCACTTC.

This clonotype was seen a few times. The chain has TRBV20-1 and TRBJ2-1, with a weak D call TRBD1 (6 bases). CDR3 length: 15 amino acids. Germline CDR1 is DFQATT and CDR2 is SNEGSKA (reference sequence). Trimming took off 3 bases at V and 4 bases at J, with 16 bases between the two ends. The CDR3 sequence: CSASEQTGLYNEQFF. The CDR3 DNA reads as TGCAGTGCTAGTGAGCAGACAGGCCTATACAATGAGCAGTTCTTC.